These T cell receptor beta chains were read from a single sample in a study of OX40 agonist ivuxolimab in advanced cancers. Libraries were prepared by immunoSEQ multiplex PCR; TCRdb keeps only in-frame clonotypes and omits some of them. The data contain about 15,000 clones, 81% of them singletons. This specimen was CD4+ or CD8+ T cells sorted from blood, taken in a trial of the OX40 agonist ivuxolimab. The receptors here all came from an adult with an advanced solid tumor such as melanoma, head and neck, liver or kidney cancer. The CDR3 runs from the conserved cysteine through the conserved F or W. A D gene is named only where the DNA matches it firmly. Only some rows state a clone size, as once, few, many or a class for expanded clones.

J gene: TRBJ2-1
clone size: -
V gene: TRBV4-3
D gene: -
CDR3 protein: CASSQVSYNEQFF
CDR3 DNA: TGCGCCAGCAGCCAAGTTTCCTACAATGAGCAGTTCTTC

J gene: TRBJ2-1
clone size: -
V gene: TRBV15
D gene: -
CDR3 protein: CATSRGVKSSYNEQFF
CDR3 DNA: TGTGCCACCAGCAGGGGAGTTAAGAGCTCCTACAATGAGCAGTTCTTC

J gene: TRBJ1-4
clone size: -
V gene: TRBV4-2
D gene: -
CDR3 protein: CASSPGVLNEKLFF
CDR3 DNA: TGTGCCAGCAGTCCGGGAGTACTAAATGAAAAACTGTTTTTT

J gene: TRBJ1-5
clone size: -
V gene: TRBV4-2
D gene: -
CDR3 protein: CASRSDNQPQHF
CDR3 DNA: TGTGCCAGCAGAAGCGATAATCAGCCCCAGCATTTT

J gene: TRBJ2-7
clone size: -
V gene: TRBV5-4
D gene: -
CDR3 protein: CASSQDSYEQYF
CDR3 DNA: TGTGCCAGCAGCCAGGACAGCTACGAGCAGTACTTC

J gene: TRBJ2-7
clone size: -
V gene: TRBV7-9
D gene: TRBD1
CDR3 protein: CASSAAGTGAYEQYF
CDR3 DNA: TGTGCCAGCAGCGCCGCCGGGACAGGAGCCTACGAGCAGTACTTC

J gene: TRBJ2-7
clone size: -
V gene: TRBV11-2
D gene: TRBD1
CDR3 protein: CASRTGTGVQEQYF
CDR3 DNA: TGTGCCAGCAGAACCGGGACAGGGGTACAAGAGCAGTACTTC

J gene: TRBJ2-7
clone size: -
V gene: TRBV6-1
D gene: -
CDR3 protein: CATRTPYEQYF
CDR3 DNA: TGTGCCACGAGGACTCCCTACGAGCAGTACTTC

J gene: TRBJ2-1
clone size: -
V gene: TRBV4-2
D gene: TRBD1
CDR3 protein: CASSQDPGGTYNEQFF
CDR3 DNA: TGTGCCAGCAGCCAAGACCCAGGGGGAACCTACAATGAGCAGTTCTTC

J gene: TRBJ2-6
clone size: -
V gene: TRBV25-1
D gene: -
CDR3 protein: CASTGTSDNSGANVLTF
CDR3 DNA: TGTGCCAGCACAGGGACATCGGATAACTCTGGGGCCAACGTCCTGACTTTC

J gene: TRBJ1-6
clone size: -
V gene: TRBV10-1
D gene: TRBD1
CDR3 protein: CASSGTGGSSPLHF
CDR3 DNA: TGCGCCAGCAGTGGGACAGGGGGAAGTTCACCCCTCCACTTT

J gene: TRBJ2-3
clone size: -
V gene: TRBV11-2
D gene: -
CDR3 protein: CASSFSYSGDTQYF
CDR3 DNA: TGTGCCAGCAGCTTTTCCTACTCGGGAGATACGCAGTATTTT

J gene: TRBJ2-3
clone size: -
V gene: TRBV6-4
D gene: TRBD2
CDR3 protein: CASSDSASGGTDTQYF
CDR3 DNA: TGTGCCAGCAGTGACTCGGCTAGCGGGGGCACAGATACGCAGTATTTT

J gene: TRBJ1-1
clone size: once
V gene: TRBV15
D gene: -
CDR3 protein: CATSTLPWGTEAFF
CDR3 DNA: TGTGCCACCAGCACTTTACCTTGGGGCACTGAAGCTTTCTTT

J gene: TRBJ1-1
clone size: -
V gene: TRBV4-3
D gene: -
CDR3 protein: CASSQLGGTEAFF
CDR3 DNA: TGCGCCAGCAGCCAACTAGGGGGCACTGAAGCTTTCTTT

J gene: TRBJ1-5
clone size: once
V gene: TRBV5-1
D gene: -
CDR3 protein: CASSEEGQQPQHF
CDR3 DNA: TGCGCCAGCAGTGAGGAGGGGCAGCAGCCCCAGCATTTT

J gene: TRBJ2-3
clone size: few
V gene: TRBV9
D gene: -
CDR3 protein: CASSVGTSSTDTQYF
CDR3 DNA: TGTGCCAGCAGCGTAGGAACTAGCAGCACAGATACGCAGTATTTT

J gene: TRBJ2-1
clone size: -
V gene: TRBV9
D gene: TRBD2
CDR3 protein: CASSQLAGHEQFF
CDR3 DNA: TGTGCCAGCAGCCAACTAGCGGGCCATGAGCAGTTCTTC

J gene: TRBJ1-5
clone size: few
V gene: TRBV7-8
D gene: -
CDR3 protein: CASSLEGGGNQPQHF
CDR3 DNA: TGTGCCAGCAGCTTAGAGGGAGGAGGCAATCAGCCCCAGCATTTT

J gene: TRBJ2-3
clone size: once
V gene: TRBV5-4
D gene: -
CDR3 protein: CASSLDGWGAPDTQYF
CDR3 DNA: TGTGCCAGCAGCTTGGACGGCTGGGGGGCCCCAGATACGCAGTATTTT

J gene: TRBJ2-1
clone size: -
V gene: TRBV29-1
D gene: TRBD1
CDR3 protein: CSVDEGQGYNEQFF
CDR3 DNA: TGCAGCGTTGACGAAGGACAGGGGTACAATGAGCAGTTCTTC

J gene: TRBJ1-4
clone size: -
V gene: TRBV18
D gene: -
CDR3 protein: CASSLPPGSLSNEKLFF
CDR3 DNA: TGTGCCAGCTCATTACCTCCCGGGTCGTTATCTAATGAAAAACTGTTTTTT

J gene: TRBJ2-7
clone size: -
V gene: TRBV7-3
D gene: -
CDR3 protein: CASSQLSGPYEQYF
CDR3 DNA: TGTGCCAGCAGCCAGCTTAGCGGACCCTACGAGCAGTACTTC

J gene: TRBJ2-7
clone size: -
V gene: TRBV7-9
D gene: -
CDR3 protein: CASSLALGSDEQYF
CDR3 DNA: TGTGCCAGCAGCTTAGCCTTGGGGTCGGACGAGCAGTACTTC

J gene: TRBJ2-7
clone size: -
V gene: TRBV27
D gene: -
CDR3 protein: CASSWGYEQYF
CDR3 DNA: TGTGCCAGCAGTTGGGGGTACGAGCAGTACTTC

J gene: TRBJ2-3
clone size: -
V gene: TRBV6-4
D gene: TRBD2
CDR3 protein: CASSDSIGGGGTDTQYF
CDR3 DNA: TGTGCCAGCAGTGACTCGATTGGCGGGGGGGGCACAGATACGCAGTATTTT

J gene: TRBJ2-7
clone size: medium-sized
V gene: TRBV5-4
D gene: TRBD1
CDR3 protein: CASSFSTGDYEQYF
CDR3 DNA: TGTGCCAGCAGCTTTTCGACAGGGGACTACGAGCAGTACTTC

J gene: TRBJ1-1
clone size: once
V gene: TRBV19
D gene: -
CDR3 protein: CASSIPGSYTEAFF
CDR3 DNA: TGTGCCAGTAGTATACCGGGAAGCTACACTGAAGCTTTCTTT

J gene: TRBJ2-4
clone size: once
V gene: TRBV11-3
D gene: TRBD1
CDR3 protein: CASSLKGQSSNIQYF
CDR3 DNA: TGTGCCAGCAGCCTGAAGGGACAGTCGTCGAACATTCAGTACTTC

J gene: TRBJ1-5
clone size: -
V gene: TRBV9
D gene: -
CDR3 protein: CASSVGTGENQPQHF
CDR3 DNA: TGTGCCAGCAGCGTGGGCACTGGGGAGAATCAGCCCCAGCATTTT

J gene: TRBJ2-2
clone size: -
V gene: TRBV7-9
D gene: TRBD2
CDR3 protein: CASRPDLLAETGELFF
CDR3 DNA: TGTGCCAGCAGGCCAGATCTACTAGCGGAAACCGGGGAGCTGTTTTTT

J gene: TRBJ1-6
clone size: few
V gene: TRBV4-2
D gene: -
CDR3 protein: CASSRVGESYNSPLHF
CDR3 DNA: TGTGCCAGCAGCCGAGTAGGGGAATCCTATAATTCACCCCTCCACTTT

J gene: TRBJ1-5
clone size: once
V gene: TRBV27
D gene: -
CDR3 protein: CASSLSGPTMPNQPQHF
CDR3 DNA: TGTGCCAGCAGTTTATCCGGCCCGACAATGCCCAATCAGCCCCAGCATTTT

J gene: TRBJ2-7
clone size: few
V gene: TRBV4-1
D gene: TRBD2
CDR3 protein: CASSHGAGGPSYEQYF
CDR3 DNA: TGCGCCAGCAGCCATGGAGCGGGAGGGCCGTCCTACGAGCAGTACTTC

J gene: TRBJ1-5
clone size: many
V gene: TRBV28
D gene: -
CDR3 protein: CASSLWTDQPQHF
CDR3 DNA: TGTGCCAGCAGTTTATGGACAGATCAGCCCCAGCATTTT

J gene: TRBJ2-7
clone size: -
V gene: TRBV29-1
D gene: -
CDR3 protein: CSVEDLAYDEQYF
CDR3 DNA: TGCAGCGTTGAAGATCTCGCGTACGACGAGCAGTACTTC

J gene: TRBJ1-2
clone size: -
V gene: TRBV13
D gene: -
CDR3 protein: CASSLGRGGQGRNYGYTF
CDR3 DNA: TGTGCCAGCAGCTTAGGCCGGGGGGGCCAGGGGAGGAACTATGGCTACACCTTC

J gene: TRBJ2-2
clone size: -
V gene: TRBV7-3
D gene: TRBD1
CDR3 protein: CASKTGNKAGELFF
CDR3 DNA: TGTGCCAGCAAGACAGGGAACAAGGCCGGGGAGCTGTTTTTT

J gene: TRBJ1-5
clone size: -
V gene: TRBV4-1
D gene: -
CDR3 protein: CASSQERGRYQPQHF
CDR3 DNA: TGCGCCAGCAGCCAAGAAAGGGGGAGATATCAGCCCCAGCATTTT